The clone carrying this T cell receptor beta chain occurred once. The CDR3 is 15 residues long. Germline assignment: CDR1 MDHEN and CDR2 SYDVKM. V dropped 6 bases and J dropped 4 bases, with 16 bases sitting between them. Clones were read by immunoSEQ multiplex PCR, and TCRdb kept only the in-frame ones, dropping some. The sample shows 150,000 or so clones, around 88% of them seen only once. This specimen belongs to a study of control samples from healthy donors and cancer patients. The genes are TRBV28 and TRBJ1-3, with unresolved D. The sequenced sample was blood. This clonotype was obtained from a man between 18 and 35 years old in good health. The CDR3 protein is CASSSPGALGNTIYF. The DNA of the CDR3 is TGTGCCAGCAGCTCCCCGGGAGCCCTGGGAAACACCATATATTTT.